The rows below give T cell receptor beta chains drawn from one sample of a study of siplizumab effects on memory and regulatory T cells. Generated by immunoSEQ multiplex PCR, the TCRdb table keeps only in-frame clones and is missing some. The sample carries about 50,000 clones, roughly 92% recorded once. The sequencing sample was made of CD8+ T cells sorted from blood. The receptor source for this set is a human donor in good health. Each CDR3 is given with its conserved first and last residue. A D gene is named only where the DNA matches it firmly. The listing skips clone size in some rows; elsewhere it reads once, few, many or a size class.

>TRBJ2-1|TRBV27|NA|NA
TGTGCCAGCAGCCTCGACAGTTACAATGAGCAGTTCTTC
CASSLDSYNEQFF
>TRBJ2-3|TRBV7-3|NA|NA
TGTGCCAGCAGCTTAACTGGACTAGATACGCAGTATTTT
CASSLTGLDTQYF
>TRBJ1-2|TRBV11-2|NA|TRBD1
TGTGCCAGCAGCACTGGACAGGGGGCCCCGTATGGCTACACCTTC
CASSTGQGAPYGYTF
>TRBJ2-7|TRBV7-3|NA|NA
TGTGCCAGCAGCTTAACGGGTGGCGTAGGCAGATACTACGAGCAGTACTTC
CASSLTGGVGRYYEQYF
>TRBJ2-1|TRBV25-1|NA|NA
TGTGCCAGCAGTTTGTATAATGAGCAGTTCTTC
CASSLYNEQFF
>TRBJ1-5|TRBV5-5|NA|TRBD1
TGTGCCAGCAGCTTGATACCCCAGGGGGGGAGCAATCAGCCCCAGCATTTT
CASSLIPQGGSNQPQHF
>TRBJ2-1|TRBV27|NA|NA
TGTGCCAGCAGTTCCTTAGCGGAAACTTGGGTCAATGAGCAGTTCTTC
CASSSLAETWVNEQFF
>TRBJ2-7|TRBV19|NA|NA
TGTGCCAGTAGTATAGTAAGGGGTTCCTACGAGCAGTACTTC
CASSIVRGSYEQYF
>TRBJ2-7|TRBV2|NA|NA
TGTGCCAGCACCGACGTGACTTACGAGCAGTACTTC
CASTDVTYEQYF
>TRBJ1-5|TRBV30|NA|NA
TGTGCCTGGAGTACCACAGGGTTTGGGCAGCCCCAGCATTTT
CAWSTTGFGQPQHF
>TRBJ2-7|TRBV9|NA|NA
TGTGCCAGCAGCGTAGCATCTGATTACGAGCAGTACTTC
CASSVASDYEQYF
>TRBJ1-5|TRBV19|once|NA
TGTGCCAGTAGTATAGATCGCGGCAGGGCGGTCATGCAGCCCCAGCATTTT
CASSIDRGRAVMQPQHF
>TRBJ2-5|TRBV11-1|NA|NA
TGTGCCAGCAGCTTAGGGGCCAGGGAGCGGGAGACCCAGTACTTC
CASSLGARERETQYF
>TRBJ2-7|TRBV15|NA|NA
TGTGCCACCAGCTATACTAGGCTGGGGGAGCAGTACTTC
CATSYTRLGEQYF
>TRBJ2-3|TRBV7-9|few|TRBD2
TGTGCCAGCAGCTCCTATCCTAGCGGGGATGCCACAGATACGCAGTATTTT
CASSSYPSGDATDTQYF
>TRBJ2-3|TRBV19|NA|NA
TGTGCCAGTAGTATAGATCCTATAGAAGTTAGTGATACGCAGTATTTT
CASSIDPIEVSDTQYF
>TRBJ2-2|TRBV7-3|NA|TRBD2
TGTGCCAGCAGCTCAAGGCTAGCGGAGAACACCGGGGAGCTGTTTTTT
CASSSRLAENTGELFF
>TRBJ2-7|TRBV4-1|once|TRBD2
TGCGCCAGCAGTGGCCTAGCGGGCGAGCAGTACTTC
CASSGLAGEQYF
>TRBJ2-1|TRBV27|NA|TRBD2
TGTGCCAGCAGCTGGGAACTAGCGGGAGGGGATGAGCAGTTCTTC
CASSWELAGGDEQFF
>TRBJ2-2|TRBV4-1|NA|NA
TGCGCCAGCAGCCAAGGGGTGACGAACACCGGGGAGCTGTTTTTT
CASSQGVTNTGELFF
>TRBJ2-5|TRBV4-1|NA|NA
TGCGCCAGCAGCCAAGGTTCGTCGGCGACCCAGTACTTC
CASSQGSSATQYF
>TRBJ2-1|TRBV11-2|NA|NA
TGTGCCAGCAGCTCAACGTACCACAATGAGCAGTTCTTC
CASSSTYHNEQFF
>TRBJ2-1|TRBV6-1|NA|NA
TGTGCCAGCAGTGAAGCTCCTTACAATGAGCAGTTCTTC
CASSEAPYNEQFF
>TRBJ1-1|TRBV7-9|NA|NA
TGTGCCAGCAGCTTAGTCGTACAGGGTGGCACTGAAGCTTTCTTT
CASSLVVQGGTEAFF
>TRBJ2-7|TRBV2|NA|TRBD1
TGTGCCAGCAGTGACCCCCGACAGGGGCTGTACGAGCAGTACTTC
CASSDPRQGLYEQYF
>TRBJ2-1|TRBV7-3|NA|NA
TGTGCCAGCAGCGCCTTAGGGGGGACTACTGATGGTGAGCAGTTCTTC
CASSALGGTTDGEQFF
>TRBJ1-6|TRBV28|NA|TRBD1
TGTGCCAGCAGTTTATGGGGACAGGGCGGTTCACCCCTCCACTTT
CASSLWGQGGSPLHF
>TRBJ2-7|TRBV29-1|NA|NA
TGCAGCGTTGTAGGGCGGAGCTCCTACGAGCAGTACTTC
CSVVGRSSYEQYF
>TRBJ2-7|TRBV27|NA|TRBD1
TGTGCCAGCAGACTTGACCTGGGGACAGGTGGGGAGCAGTACTTC
CASRLDLGTGGEQYF